This T cell receptor beta chain appears in the sequencing data of a study of identifying expanded T cells in peripheral blood. CDR3 size: 15 residues. Trimming removed 5 bases from V and 2 bases from J; junction bases left unmatched: 5. Germline CDR1 and CDR2: SEHNR and FQNEAQ (reference sequence). This clone was found once. What it binds is unknown. Healthy donors had no documented immune events, such as infections, while sampled. Findings and limits, study-wide: Differentially abundant clones: 0.95 to 1.5 between replicates, 15 to 17 at around 14 days, 19 at four.

Using immunoSEQ multiplex PCR, the repertoire was profiled, and TCRdb retains in-frame clones only, with some absent. The sample records tens of thousands of clones, approximately 87% being singletons. This TCR was recovered from a person between 18 and 75 years old in good health. Source material: blood. The chain uses TRBV7-9 and TRBJ2-3; 9 bases agree with TRBD2. In DNA, the CDR3 is TGTGCCAGCAGCCCGACTAGCGGAGCCACAGATACGCAGTATTTT. As protein: CASSPTSGATDTQYF.